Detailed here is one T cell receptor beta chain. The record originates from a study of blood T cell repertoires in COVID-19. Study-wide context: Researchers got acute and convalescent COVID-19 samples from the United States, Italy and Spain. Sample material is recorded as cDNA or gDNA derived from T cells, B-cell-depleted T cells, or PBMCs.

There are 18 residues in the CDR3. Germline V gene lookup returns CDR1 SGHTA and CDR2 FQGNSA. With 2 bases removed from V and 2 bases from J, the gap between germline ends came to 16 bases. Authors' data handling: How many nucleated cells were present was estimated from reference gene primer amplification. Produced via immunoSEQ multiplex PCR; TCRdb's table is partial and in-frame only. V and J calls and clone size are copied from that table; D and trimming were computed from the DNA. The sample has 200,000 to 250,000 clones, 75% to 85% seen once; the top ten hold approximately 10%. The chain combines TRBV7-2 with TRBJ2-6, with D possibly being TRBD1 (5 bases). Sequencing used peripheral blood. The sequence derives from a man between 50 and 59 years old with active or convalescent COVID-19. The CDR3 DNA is TGTGCCAGCAGCTTAACCAAAGGGGAAACGCCTGGGGCCAACGTCCTGACTTTC. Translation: CASSLTKGETPGANVLTF.